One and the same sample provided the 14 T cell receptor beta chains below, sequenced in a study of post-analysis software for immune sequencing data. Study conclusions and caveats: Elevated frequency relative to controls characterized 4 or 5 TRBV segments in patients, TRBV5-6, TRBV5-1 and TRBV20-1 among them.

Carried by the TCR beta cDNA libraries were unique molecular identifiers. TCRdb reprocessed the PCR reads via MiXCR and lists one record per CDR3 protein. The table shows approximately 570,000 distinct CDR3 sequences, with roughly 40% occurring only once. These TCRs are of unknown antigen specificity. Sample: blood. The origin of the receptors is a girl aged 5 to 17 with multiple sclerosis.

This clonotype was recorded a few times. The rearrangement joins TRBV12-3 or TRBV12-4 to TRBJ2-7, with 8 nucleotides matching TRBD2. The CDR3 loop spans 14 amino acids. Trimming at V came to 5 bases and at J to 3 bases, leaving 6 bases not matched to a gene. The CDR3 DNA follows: TGTGCCAGCAGTGCGGGGGGAGGGATCTACGAGCAGTACTTC. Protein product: CASSAGGGIYEQYF.

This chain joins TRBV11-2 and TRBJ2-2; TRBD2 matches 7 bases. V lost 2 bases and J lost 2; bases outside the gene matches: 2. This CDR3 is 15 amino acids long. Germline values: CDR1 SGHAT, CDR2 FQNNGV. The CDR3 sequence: CASSLLAVNTGELFF. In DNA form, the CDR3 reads TGTGCCAGCAGCTTACTAGCGGTTAACACCGGGGAGCTGTTTTTT.

The CDR3 region has the DNA TGCGCCAGCAGCTTGTCTAGCGGGCCCTCCTACAATGAGCAGTTCTTC. This translates into CASSLSSGPSYNEQFF. This chain joins TRBV5-1 and TRBJ2-1, with 8 positions matching TRBD2. Trimming took 1 base from V and 0 from J; bases not matched to a gene: 3. The CDR3 length is 16 residues. The V gene's germline CDR1 is SGHRS and CDR2 YFSETQ.

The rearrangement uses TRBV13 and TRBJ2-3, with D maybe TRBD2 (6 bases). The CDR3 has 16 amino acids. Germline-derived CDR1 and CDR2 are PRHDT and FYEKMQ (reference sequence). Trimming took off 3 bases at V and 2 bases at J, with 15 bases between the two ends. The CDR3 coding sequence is TGTGCCAGCAGCTTGGGTATCGGGAGCCCCACAGATACGCAGTATTTT. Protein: CASSLGIGSPTDTQYF.

CDR3 in amino acids: CASSSPGQKNTEAFF. CDR3 nucleotide sequence: TGTGCCAGCAGCTCGCCGGGACAGAAGAACACTGAAGCTTTCTTT. The V call is TRBV5-5, the J call TRBJ1-1, with TRBD1 identical over 7 bases. The CDR3 has 15 residues. Germline trimming cut 3 bases from V and 1 base from J; bases unmatched to any gene: 6. The germline gives CDR1 SGHKS, CDR2 YYEKEE (reference sequence).

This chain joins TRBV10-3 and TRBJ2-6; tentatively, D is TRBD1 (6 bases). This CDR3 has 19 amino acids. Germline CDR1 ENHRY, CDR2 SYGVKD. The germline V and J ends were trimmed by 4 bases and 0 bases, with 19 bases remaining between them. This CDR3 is CAISVKTGSDPSGANVLTF. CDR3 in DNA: TGTGCCATCAGTGTCAAGACAGGAAGTGACCCCTCTGGGGCCAACGTCCTGACTTTC.

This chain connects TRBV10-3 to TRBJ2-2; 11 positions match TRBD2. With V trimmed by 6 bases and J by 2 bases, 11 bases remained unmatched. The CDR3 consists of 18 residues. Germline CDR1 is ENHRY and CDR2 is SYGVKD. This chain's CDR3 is CAIRTSGKGDPNTGELFF. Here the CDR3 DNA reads TGTGCCATCAGGACTAGCGGGAAGGGGGATCCAAACACCGGGGAGCTGTTTTTT.

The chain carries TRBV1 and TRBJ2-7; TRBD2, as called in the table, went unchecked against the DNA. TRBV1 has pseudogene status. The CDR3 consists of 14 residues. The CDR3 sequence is CTSSGGGPPGEQYF. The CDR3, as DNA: TGCACCAGCAGCGGGGGGGGGCCTCCCGGCGAGCAGTACTTC.

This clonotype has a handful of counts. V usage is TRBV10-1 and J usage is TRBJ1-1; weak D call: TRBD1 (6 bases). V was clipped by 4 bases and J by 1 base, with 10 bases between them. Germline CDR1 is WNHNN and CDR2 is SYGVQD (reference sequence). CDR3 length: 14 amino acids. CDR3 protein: CASSARDKNTEAFF. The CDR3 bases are TGCGCCAGCAGTGCCCGGGACAAGAACACTGAAGCTTTCTTT.

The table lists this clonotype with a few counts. This chain's CDR3 is CASSLSSGTKNIQYF. CDR3 coding DNA: TGTGCCAGCAGTTTATCTAGCGGAACCAAAAACATTCAGTACTTC. This sequence joins TRBV12-3 or TRBV12-4 and TRBJ2-4; the match to TRBD2 covers 7 bases. V dropped 2 bases and J dropped 2; count of bases not matched to a gene: 3. The length of the CDR3 is 15 residues.

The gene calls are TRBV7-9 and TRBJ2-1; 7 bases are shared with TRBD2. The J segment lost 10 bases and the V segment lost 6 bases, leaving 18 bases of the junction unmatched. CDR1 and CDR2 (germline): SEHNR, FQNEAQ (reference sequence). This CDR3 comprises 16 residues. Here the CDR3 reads CASRLASLGKMAEQFF. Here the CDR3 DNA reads TGTGCCAGCAGACTAGCGAGTTTGGGTAAGATGGCGGAGCAGTTCTTC. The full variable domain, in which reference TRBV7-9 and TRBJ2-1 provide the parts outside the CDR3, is DTGVSQNPRHKITKRGQNVTFRCDPISEHNRLYWYRQTLGQGPEFLTYFQNEAQLEKSRLLSDRFSAERPKGSFSTLEIQRTEQGDSAMYLCASRLASLGKMAEQFFGPGTRLTVL.

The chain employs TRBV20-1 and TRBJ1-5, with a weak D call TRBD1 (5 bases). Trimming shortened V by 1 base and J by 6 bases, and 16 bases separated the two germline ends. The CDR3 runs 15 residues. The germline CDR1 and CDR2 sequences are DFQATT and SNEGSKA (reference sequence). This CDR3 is CSARAGTSEVQPQHF. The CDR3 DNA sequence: TGCAGTGCTAGAGCTGGGACCTCCGAGGTTCAGCCCCAGCATTTT.

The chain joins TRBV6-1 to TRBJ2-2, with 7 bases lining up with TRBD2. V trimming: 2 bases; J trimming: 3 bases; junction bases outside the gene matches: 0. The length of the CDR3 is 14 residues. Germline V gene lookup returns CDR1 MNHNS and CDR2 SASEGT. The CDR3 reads CASSELADTGELFF. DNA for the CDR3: TGTGCCAGCAGTGAACTAGCGGACACCGGGGAGCTGTTTTTT.

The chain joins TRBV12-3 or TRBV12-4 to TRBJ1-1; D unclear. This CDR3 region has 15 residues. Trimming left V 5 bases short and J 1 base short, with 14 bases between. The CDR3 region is CASSEREGRNTEAFF. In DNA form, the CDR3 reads TGTGCCAGCAGTGAACGCGAAGGGCGGAACACTGAAGCTTTCTTT.